The present entry profiles one T cell receptor (beta chain) with its context. This entry is derived from a study of monozygotic twins with inflammatory bowel disease. During cDNA synthesis, UMIs that each contained a 6-nucleotide sample barcode were added by means of template switching. For each CDR3 protein, TCRdb gives one entry from its re-call of the 5' RACE reads, without DNA. The table lists 400,000 to 500,000 distinct CDR3 sequences. The clonotype comes from a human donor with ulcerative colitis or Crohn's disease, or a healthy co-twin of an affected twin (not recorded which). The sequenced sample was blood.

Here the CDR3 reads CASYGGAGGHTF. The V and J genes are TRBV28 and TRBJ1-2; TCRdb proposes TRBD1, but this gene call is untestable without DNA. CDR1 is MDHEN, CDR2 SYDVKM, per germline. The CDR3 contains 12 residues.